This T cell receptor beta chain comes out of a study of blood T cell repertoires in COVID-19. The overall study: Collection of acute and convalescent COVID-19 samples took place in the United States, Italy and Spain. Sources were T cells, B-cell-depleted T cells, or PBMCs; the material itself was cDNA or gDNA.

V was cut by 3 bases and J by 5 bases, with 13 bases left in between. Germline CDR1 and CDR2: LGHNT and FRNRAP. The CDR3 runs to 15 residues. Original methodology: The authors estimated nucleated cell counts from reference gene primer amplification. Produced via immunoSEQ multiplex PCR; TCRdb's table is partial and in-frame only. The DNA gave D and trimming, while V, J and clone size come from that table. The repertoire holds about 250,000 clones, about 83% seen once, with 5% to 6% in the top ten. The clonotype comes from an elderly man with acute or convalescent COVID-19. Sequenced: peripheral blood. The chain recombines TRBV12-5 with TRBJ2-2, with D perhaps matching TRBD2 (6 bases). The CDR3 loop reads CASGLDLARTGELFF. The CDR3 region has the DNA TGTGCTAGTGGTTTAGATCTAGCGAGGACCGGGGAGCTGTTTTTT.